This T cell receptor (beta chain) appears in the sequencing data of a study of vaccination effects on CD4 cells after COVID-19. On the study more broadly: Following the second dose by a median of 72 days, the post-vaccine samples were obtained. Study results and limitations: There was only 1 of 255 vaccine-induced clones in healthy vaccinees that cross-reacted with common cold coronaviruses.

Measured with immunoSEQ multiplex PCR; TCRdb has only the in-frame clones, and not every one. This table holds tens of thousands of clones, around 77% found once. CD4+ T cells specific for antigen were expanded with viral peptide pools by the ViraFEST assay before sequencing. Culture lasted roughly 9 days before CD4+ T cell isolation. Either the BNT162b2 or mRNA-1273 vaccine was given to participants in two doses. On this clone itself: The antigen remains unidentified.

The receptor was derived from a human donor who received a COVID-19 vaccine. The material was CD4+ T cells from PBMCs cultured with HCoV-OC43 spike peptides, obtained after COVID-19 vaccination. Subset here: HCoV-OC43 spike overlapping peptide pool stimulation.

In DNA form, the CDR3 reads TGCGCCAGCAGCTCTGGACAGAGCCACAATGAGCAGTTCTTC. Translating it yields CASSSGQSHNEQFF. This rearrangement joins TRBV5-1 to TRBJ2-1; D may be TRBD1 (6 bases). Germline loops: CDR1 SGHRS, CDR2 YFSETQ. CDR3 size: 14 residues. The ends were cut back, 3 bases at V and 5 bases at J, with 12 bases in the middle.